Listed here are 10 T cell receptor beta chains from one sample, sequenced in a study of T cells after yellow fever vaccination. TCRdb reprocessed the 5' RACE reads with MiXCR, giving one entry per CDR3 protein. The sample shows about 430,000 distinct CDR3 sequences, around a sixth of them seen only once. Here the sequenced sample was PBMCs, taken before the yellow fever booster vaccination. The receptors were gathered from a man aged 18-30 years who received the YFV17D yellow fever vaccine.

The chain couples TRBV21-1 to TRBJ2-7; TRBD1, the table's D call, lacks a check against the DNA. TRBV21-1 is a pseudogene locus. The CDR3 has 15 amino acids. This CDR3 reads CASSKPLIQGSEQYV. The CDR3 DNA is TGTGCCAGCAGCAAACCTTTAATACAGGGGAGCGAGCAGTACGTC.

The CDR3 DNA is TGTGCCAGCAGCTTACAGGGACTGTGGCTGTTTTTT. This gives the protein CASSLQGLWLFF. The gene calls are TRBV11-2 and TRBJ2-2, with D possibly TRBD2 on 6 matching bases. Germline CDR1 SGHAT, CDR2 FQNNGV. The CDR3 loop spans 12 amino acids. Deletions cut 2 bases from V and 13 bases from J, with 11 bases between.

This sequence joins TRBV20-1 and TRBJ2-4, with D possibly TRBD2 on 7 matching bases. V dropped 3 bases and J dropped 1 base, with 10 bases sitting between them. This CDR3 has 14 amino acids. Germline lookup yields CDR1 DFQATT and CDR2 SNEGSKA (reference sequence). This CDR3 reads CSAREGGAKNIQYF. CDR3 bases: TGCAGTGCTAGGGAGGGGGGGGCCAAAAACATTCAGTACTTC.

The chain employs TRBV24-1 and TRBJ2-2; no reliable D call. From germline, CDR1 is KGHDR and CDR2 SFDVKD. The V end lost 1 base, the J end lost 0 bases, and 5 bases lay between the germline ends. The CDR3 sequence is 15 residues long. CDR3 DNA sequence: TGTGCCACCAGTGATTTTAGTCCGAACACCGGGGAGCTGTTTTTT. This translates into CATSDFSPNTGELFF.

The rearrangement joins TRBV20-1 to TRBJ1-2; perhaps TRBD1 as D (5 bases). Germline V gives CDR1 DFQATT, CDR2 SNEGSKA (reference sequence). The CDR3 runs to 15 residues. V was clipped by 0 bases and J by 4 bases, with 15 bases between them. CDR3 region: CSARDPGASIYGYTF. CDR3 nucleotide sequence: TGCAGTGCTAGAGACCCCGGGGCCTCTATCTATGGCTACACCTTC.

This clonotype was observed a handful of times. J is TRBJ2-5 and V is TRBV6-5, with a tentative D call TRBD1 (6 bases). The CDR3 is 15 residues long. Germline-derived CDR1 and CDR2 are MNHEY and SVGAGI. V lost 2 bases, J lost 3 bases, and 13 bases lay in between. CDR3 DNA sequence: TGTGCCAGCAGTTACAGTGGACAGACTGAAGAGACCCAGTACTTC. Translated: CASSYSGQTEETQYF.

The rearrangement joins TRBV20-1 to TRBJ2-7; TRBD1 agrees at 7 bases. The junction had 9 bases not matched to a gene; V was cut back by 6 bases and J by 10 bases. CDR3 size: 11 residues. The germline gives CDR1 DFQATT, CDR2 SNEGSKA (reference sequence). The CDR3 loop reads CSALLGTAQYV. In nucleotides, the CDR3 is TGCAGTGCCCTATTGGGGACAGCCCAGTACGTC.

This clonotype was seen a handful of times. V usage is TRBV18 and J usage is TRBJ1-2; TRBD1 is a possible D gene (5 bases). V shed 0 bases and J shed 4 bases, with 12 bases lying between them. The CDR3 loop spans 15 amino acids. CDR1 is KGHSH and CDR2 is LQKENI in the germline V gene. The CDR3 DNA follows: TGTGCCAGCTCACCACCCCCGGGGCTGGGCTATGGCTACACCTTC. Translating it yields CASSPPPGLGYGYTF.

This clonotype came up many times. The chain has TRBV20-1 and TRBJ2-4; no definite D call. The V end was cut by 0 bases, the J end by 6 bases, with 9 bases between. Germline loops: CDR1 DFQATT, CDR2 SNEGSKA (reference sequence). The CDR3 runs to 13 residues. CDR3 nucleotides: TGCAGTGCTAGAGATCTGCCGCGAAACATTCAGTACTTC. Residues: CSARDLPRNIQYF.

This clonotype was picked up many times. The chain has TRBV12-3 or TRBV12-4 and TRBJ1-5; 7 nucleotides match TRBD1. After removal of 6 bases from V and 0 bases from J, the junction contained 5 bases not matched to a gene. The CDR3 length is 15 residues. CDR3 bases: TGTGCCAGCAGGAGGACAGGATATAGCAATCAGCCCCAGCATTTT. Translation gives CASRRTGYSNQPQHF.